The clone carrying this TCR beta chain was observed at least ten times. Its cognate antigen is unknown. This sample was included in a study of T-cell reconstitution after alpha-beta-depleted transplantation in children. The study's findings and limits: A year post-transplant, T-cell counts and diversity derived mostly from newly produced T cells.

Unique molecular identifiers were used to barcode this TCRbeta library. A single record per CDR3 protein comes from TCRdb applying MiXCR to the PCR reads. In the table there are 780,000 or so distinct CDR3 sequences, about 16% of which are singletons. The germline V gene has CDR1 MNHEY and CDR2 SVGAGI. The germline V and J ends were trimmed by 8 bases and 0 bases, with 11 bases remaining between them. This CDR3 region has 13 residues. The receptor's source is a male patient between 10 and 17 years old who had a stem cell transplant for acute lymphoblastic leukemia, so the T cells may come from the graft donor. V is TRBV6-5 and J is TRBJ2-7; D gene ambiguous. The material was PBMCs, mostly from graft donor cells, obtained 360 days after TCRalphabeta/CD19-depleted stem cell transplant. CDR3 bases: TGTGCCAGCGGCAGAACGATCTCCTACGAGCAGTACTTC. It specifies CASGRTISYEQYF.